These T cell receptor beta chains were read from a single sample in a study of T cell responses to AZD1222 COVID-19 vaccine. Produced via immunoSEQ multiplex PCR; TCRdb's table is partial and in-frame only. The sample contains approximately 120,000 clones, about 90% of which appear only once. Source: peripheral blood, taken on day 0 of MenACWY control vaccination. All receptors come from an adult in good health. The CDR3 runs from the conserved cysteine through the conserved F or W. A D gene is named only where the DNA matches it firmly. For some rows the clone size is stated as once, few or many, or as a class when expanded; others skip it.

TGCGCCAGCAGCTTGTCCAGGTACAATGAGCAGTTCTTC CASSLSRYNEQFF - TRBJ2-1 TRBV5-1 -
TGTGCCAGCAGTTTCGGACTAGCGGGAGTTGGCACCGGGGAGCTGTTTTTT CASSFGLAGVGTGELFF - TRBJ2-2 TRBV27 TRBD2
TGTGCCAGCAGTGGGACAGGGCCCACTGAAGCTTTCTTT CASSGTGPTEAFF - TRBJ1-1 TRBV28 TRBD1
TGCGCCAGCAGCCAAGATCCGCCGGGACAGGGTGAAGCTTTCTTT CASSQDPPGQGEAFF - TRBJ1-1 TRBV4-1 TRBD1
TGTGCCAGCAGCTTAGGAGGGTTTCGTACAGATACGCAGTATTTT CASSLGGFRTDTQYF - TRBJ2-3 TRBV11-2 -
TGTGCCAGCAGCCAAGGAAACAGAGTATCTCGATCACCCCTCCACTTT CASSQGNRVSRSPLHF - TRBJ1-6 TRBV3-1/TRBV3-2 -
TGTGCCAGCAGCCGGACCCTGGGCAACAATGAGCAGTTCTTC CASSRTLGNNEQFF - TRBJ2-1 TRBV11-3 -
TGTGCCAGCAGCCAAGGAAGGGACAGGGTTCCCCTCTCTGGGGCCAACGTCCTGACTTTC CASSQGRDRVPLSGANVLTF - TRBJ2-6 TRBV4-2 TRBD1
TGTGCCAGCAGTGGGGTCACAGATACGCAGTATTTT CASSGVTDTQYF - TRBJ2-3 TRBV2 -
TGCGCCGTCAGCACAGGCTCCGAGCAGTTCTTC CAVSTGSEQFF - TRBJ2-1 TRBV5-1 -
TGTGCCCAACGACCCACCAAAGAGACCCAGTACTTC CAQRPTKETQYF - TRBJ2-5 TRBV30 -
TGTGCCAGCAGCTCACTAGCGGGAGATTACATTGAGCAGTTCTTC CASSSLAGDYIEQFF - TRBJ2-1 TRBV7-8 TRBD2
TGTGCCAGCAGCTGGACTGTTTTAGATGGCTACACCTTC CASSWTVLDGYTF - TRBJ1-2 TRBV7-9 -
TGTGCCAGCGGTTACCGGGACGGCAATCAGCCCCAGCATTTT CASGYRDGNQPQHF - TRBJ1-5 TRBV27 -
TGTGCCAGCAGTCTAACAGGGAGCGGAAACAATGAGCAGTTCTTC CASSLTGSGNNEQFF - TRBJ2-1 TRBV6-5 -
TGTGCCAGTAGCGGGAGGGCTATTCCAAATGAGCAGTTCTTC CASSGRAIPNEQFF - TRBJ2-1 TRBV19 TRBD2
TGTGCCAGCAACCATGGAGAGGTTAAGAGCAATCAGCCCCAGCATTTT CASNHGEVKSNQPQHF - TRBJ1-5 TRBV6-4 -
TGTGCCACCAGCAGGGGGGAAGGGGCGTCTGGCTACACCTTC CATSRGEGASGYTF - TRBJ1-2 TRBV15 -
TGTGCCAGCAGGGCTGGGACAGGGGGATACAATCAGCCCCAGCATTTT CASRAGTGGYNQPQHF few TRBJ1-5 TRBV2 TRBD1
TGTGCCAGCAGCCAAAGGGGGGAGCAGTACTTC CASSQRGEQYF - TRBJ2-7 TRBV3-1/TRBV3-2 -
TGTGCCACCAGTGCCCTCCAGACAGGGGATGGGGCTCTCGAGACCCAGTACTTC CATSALQTGDGALETQYF - TRBJ2-5 TRBV24-1 TRBD1
TGCGCCAGCAGACCCGAAGGCGTCTCTGGAAACACCATATATTTT CASRPEGVSGNTIYF - TRBJ1-3 TRBV5-1 -
TGTGCCAGCAGCTTAAGGACGGGGGGAGGCACAGATACGCAGTATTTT CASSLRTGGGTDTQYF - TRBJ2-3 TRBV11-3 TRBD2
TGCAGCGTTGAGGGGGTGATGGGGGCCGACACTGAAGCTTTCTTT CSVEGVMGADTEAFF - TRBJ1-1 TRBV29-1 -
TGTGCCACCAGCAGAGCTCGAGGGATTCGGCCGTATGGCTACACCTTC CATSRARGIRPYGYTF - TRBJ1-2 TRBV15 -
TGTGCCAGCAGATCCACAGGGATCGGGGGAGAGCAGTTCTTC CASRSTGIGGEQFF once TRBJ2-1 TRBV7-3 -
TGTGCCAGCAGTTCAGGGTTGTCTGAAGCTTTCTTT CASSSGLSEAFF - TRBJ1-1 TRBV2 -
TGCGCCAGCAGCTCGGACAGAATGAACACTGAAGCTTTCTTT CASSSDRMNTEAFF - TRBJ1-1 TRBV5-1 -
TGTGCCAGCAGCCATGTCGGGAGACAATCCGAGCAGTACTTC CASSHVGRQSEQYF - TRBJ2-7 TRBV14 -
TGTGCCAGCAGCGATACCGGGAGCAGCCTCGACGATGAGCAGTTCTTC CASSDTGSSLDDEQFF - TRBJ2-1 TRBV6-6 -
TGTGCCAGCAGCAAACGGGACACCTCGAGAGATCTTAATTCACCCCTCCACTTT CASSKRDTSRDLNSPLHF once TRBJ1-6 TRBV14 -
TGTGCCAGCAGTCAATGGGGTAGCGGGAGGGGAACCTACGAGCAGTACTTC CASSQWGSGRGTYEQYF - TRBJ2-7 TRBV28 TRBD2
TGCAGCGTTGAGGGGATTTCGGGCACTGAAGCTTTCTTT CSVEGISGTEAFF - TRBJ1-1 TRBV29-1 -